These 5 T cell receptor beta chains came from one sample sequenced in a study of T cell responses to AZD1222 COVID-19 vaccine. Profiling relied on immunoSEQ multiplex PCR, and the TCRdb table lists in-frame clones only, not all of them. The repertoire includes about 120,000 clones, around nine tenths of them detected once, and roughly 1.4% sits in the top ten. This material consisted of peripheral blood, taken 28 days after the second AZD1222 dose. These TCRs come from an adult who received the AZD1222 COVID-19 vaccine.

The J gene is TRBJ1-1, the V gene TRBV5-1, with no clear D. Germline V lookup: CDR1 SGHRS, CDR2 YFSETQ. The CDR3 contains 16 residues. V was cut by 2 bases and J by 2 bases, with 16 bases left in between. CDR3 DNA: TGCGCCAGCAGCTTATACGTCCTGGCGATAAACACTGAAGCTTTCTTT. Translating it yields CASSLYVLAINTEAFF.

This clone was recorded once. V usage is TRBV9 and J usage is TRBJ2-1; D unresolved. The CDR3 covers 15 residues. The germline V and J ends were trimmed by 4 bases and 7 bases, with 18 bases remaining between them. From germline, CDR1 is SGDLS and CDR2 YYNGEE. The CDR3 protein is CASSPRAGTRNEQFF. The CDR3 region has the DNA TGTGCCAGCAGCCCCCGGGCAGGAACAAGGAATGAGCAGTTCTTC.

The V and J genes are TRBV7-3 and TRBJ2-7; 9 bases align to TRBD2. The V segment lost 3 bases and the J segment 3 bases; nucleotides outside the gene matches: 3. This CDR3 has 14 residues. Germline V gives CDR1 SGHTA, CDR2 FQGTGA. The CDR3 DNA is TGTGCCAGCAGCTTTTCTAGCGGGGACTACGAGCAGTACTTC. Amino acid sequence: CASSFSSGDYEQYF.

The chain couples TRBV28 to TRBJ1-2; tentatively, D is TRBD1 (5 bases). Per germline, CDR1 MDHEN and CDR2 SYDVKM. The V and J ends lost 5 bases and 7 bases respectively, with 17 bases between them. The CDR3 contains 14 residues. The CDR3 nucleotides are TGTGCCAGCAGTGAAACGACAGCTAGGCTTGGCTACACCTTC. Residues: CASSETTARLGYTF.

V and J are TRBV29-1 and TRBJ2-3, with 9 bases fitting TRBD2. The germline CDR1 and CDR2 sequences are SQVTM and ANQGSEA. V gave up 0 bases and J gave up 6 bases; unmatched junction bases: 7. CDR3 length: 15 residues. As DNA, the CDR3 is TGCAGCGTTGAAGATCGAGGTAGCGGGAGTGATACGCAGTATTTT. Its translation: CSVEDRGSGSDTQYF.